The rows below give T cell receptor beta chains drawn from one sample of a study of radiotherapy plus CTLA-4 blockade in lung cancer. The data were produced by immunoSEQ multiplex PCR, yet TCRdb's version contains in-frame clones alone and is incomplete. The sample includes 85,000 to 100,000 clones, about two thirds seen only once; the top ten take 11% to 15%. The input for sequencing was peripheral blood, taken from a patient treated with radiotherapy plus ipilimumab. These receptors were obtained from a human donor with non-small cell lung cancer that progressed on radiotherapy plus ipilimumab. Both conserved end residues are trimmed from each CDR3. D genes are given only for firm matches. Rows may omit the clone size; those that give it use once, few, many or a size class.

D gene,V gene,J gene,clone size,CDR3 protein
NA,TRBV9,TRBJ1-4,NA,ASSVVGQHNEKLF
NA,TRBV6-1,TRBJ1-1,NA,ASSPGGGTEAF
TRBD1,TRBV5-1,TRBJ2-3,NA,ASRGTGSADTQY
NA,TRBV28,TRBJ1-3,NA,ASATVRGLSGNTIY
TRBD1,TRBV11-2,TRBJ1-4,few,ASSLVGDRVREKLF
TRBD1,TRBV28,TRBJ2-7,NA,ASSRAGGPYEQY
NA,TRBV7-9,TRBJ1-1,NA,ASSSWRGRTEAF
NA,TRBV12-5,TRBJ1-5,NA,ASGSPPPGPSNQPQH
NA,TRBV18,TRBJ1-1,NA,AISPRGSAEGEAF
TRBD2,TRBV2,TRBJ2-1,NA,ASSESGTSGDITYNEQF
NA,TRBV9,TRBJ2-2,once,ASSVAYRETGELF
TRBD2,TRBV6-5,TRBJ2-7,few,ASNPSGRAFYEQY
NA,TRBV9,TRBJ2-2,NA,ASSVGGGRTGELF
NA,TRBV30,TRBJ2-2,NA,AHDREGAGTGELF
NA,TRBV21-1,TRBJ2-1,NA,ASSNYGNNEQF
TRBD2,TRBV6-5,TRBJ2-1,few,ASSRGREGRAEQF
NA,TRBV5-1,TRBJ2-3,NA,ASSPDSPTDTQY
TRBD2,TRBV2,TRBJ2-3,NA,ASSKRTSGSVDTQY
NA,TRBV29-1,TRBJ1-1,once,SVLQGGTEAF
NA,TRBV5-1,TRBJ1-2,NA,ASSGGKYGYT
NA,TRBV7-6,TRBJ1-1,once,ASSLTRDTEAF
NA,TRBV7-9,TRBJ2-5,NA,ASSLRQGETQY
NA,TRBV6-5,TRBJ2-7,NA,ASSYSGESSYEQY
TRBD1,TRBV14,TRBJ2-2,NA,ASSRGTGSNTGELF
NA,TRBV6-5,TRBJ2-5,NA,ASVGAEGDETQY
NA,TRBV27,TRBJ2-3,NA,ASRSTLETDTQY
NA,TRBV6-4,TRBJ1-5,NA,ASSDRDEDQPQH
NA,TRBV7-9,TRBJ2-3,NA,ASSLGGGISTDTQY
TRBD2,TRBV5-4,TRBJ2-1,NA,ASSLGLADEQF
TRBD2,TRBV4-3,TRBJ2-3,NA,ASSQLGGAATDTQY
NA,TRBV6-1,TRBJ1-5,NA,ASSQWNQPQH
NA,TRBV4-3,TRBJ2-7,once,ASSQGMAYEQY
TRBD2,TRBV18,TRBJ2-5,NA,ASSLGLAGAETQY
TRBD2,TRBV5-4,TRBJ2-3,NA,ASSRTSGSSDTQY
TRBD2,TRBV28,TRBJ2-3,NA,ASSLRLAESSTDTQY
TRBD1,TRBV6-5,TRBJ2-5,NA,ASSGRRGYQETQY
TRBD2,TRBV19,TRBJ2-2,NA,ASSTGGLAGELF
NA,TRBV7-3,TRBJ1-1,NA,ASSRIGAGEAF
NA,TRBV23-1,TRBJ2-6,NA,ASSIYCTQQSRANVLT
TRBD1,TRBV5-5,TRBJ1-5,once,ASSFGTGGGNQPQH
TRBD2,TRBV9,TRBJ2-3,few,ASSLGTSGGLTDTQY
NA,TRBV2,TRBJ1-5,NA,ASSEFGSNQPQH
TRBD1,TRBV7-2,TRBJ2-7,NA,ASSFSAGQGHEQY
NA,TRBV11-2,TRBJ1-4,medium-sized,ASSPEGGEKLF
NA,TRBV7-8,TRBJ2-7,NA,ASTRAVPGHYEQY
TRBD1,TRBV11-2,TRBJ2-7,NA,ASSQPRGLSYEQY
NA,TRBV6-5,TRBJ2-5,NA,ASSYRGTKETQY
NA,TRBV18,TRBJ1-5,NA,ASSDSNQPQH
TRBD1,TRBV9,TRBJ2-7,NA,ASSPRTGATYEQY
NA,TRBV4-1,TRBJ1-1,once,ASSQDPRAAGMNTEAF
NA,TRBV2,TRBJ2-7,few,ASERDSYEQY
TRBD2,TRBV5-1,TRBJ2-1,NA,ASSTSGGEYNEQF
NA,TRBV14,TRBJ2-7,NA,ASSQVTGEQY
NA,TRBV2,TRBJ2-3,NA,ASTRGGAVTDTQY